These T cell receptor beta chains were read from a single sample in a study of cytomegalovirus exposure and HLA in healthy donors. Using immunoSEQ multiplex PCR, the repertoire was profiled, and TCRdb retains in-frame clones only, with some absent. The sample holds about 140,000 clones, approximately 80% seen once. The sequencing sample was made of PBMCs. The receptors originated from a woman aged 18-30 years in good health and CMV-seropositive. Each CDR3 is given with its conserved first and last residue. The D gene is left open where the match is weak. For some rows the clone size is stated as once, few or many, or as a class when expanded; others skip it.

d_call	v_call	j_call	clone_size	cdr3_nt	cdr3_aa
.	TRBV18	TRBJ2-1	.	TGTGCCAGCTCACCTGAGAGCTACAATGAGCAGTTCTTC	CASSPESYNEQFF
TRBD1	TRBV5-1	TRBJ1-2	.	TGCGCCAGCAGCTCGGGACAGAACTATGGCTACACCTTC	CASSSGQNYGYTF
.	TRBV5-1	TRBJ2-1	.	TGCGCCAGCAGCTTGGAAGGGGTCTCCTACAATGAGCAGTTCTTC	CASSLEGVSYNEQFF
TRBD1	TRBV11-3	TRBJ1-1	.	TGTGCCAGCAGCTCTCGGACAGGCGAAGCTTTCTTT	CASSSRTGEAFF
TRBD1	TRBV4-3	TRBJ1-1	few	TGCGCCAGCAGCCCTAACGGACAGGGAGGAACTGAAGCTTTCTTT	CASSPNGQGGTEAFF
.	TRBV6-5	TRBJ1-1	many	TGTGCCAGCAGAGCCATTGGGGGGTTGGACACTGAAGCTTTCTTT	CASRAIGGLDTEAFF
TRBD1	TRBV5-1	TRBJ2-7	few	TGCGCCAGCAGCTTGAGTGGGCAGGGGGTCAACTACGAGCAGTACTTC	CASSLSGQGVNYEQYF
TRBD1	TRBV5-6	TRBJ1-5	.	TGTGCCAGCAGCTTGGGGGGAATCGGACAGGGGAATCAGCCCCAGCATTTT	CASSLGGIGQGNQPQHF
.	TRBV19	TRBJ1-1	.	TGTGCCAGTAGGAGGGGGGGGGACACTGAAGCTTTCTTT	CASRRGGDTEAFF
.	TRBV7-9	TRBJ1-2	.	TGTGCCAGCAGCCCCCCCGAGGCGGGGACCGCTAACTATGGCTACACCTTC	CASSPPEAGTANYGYTF
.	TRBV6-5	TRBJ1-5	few	TGTGCCAGCAGGGCGAGGTCCTCTTTCAATCAGCCCCAGCATTTT	CASRARSSFNQPQHF
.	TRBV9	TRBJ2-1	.	TGTGCCAGCAGCGTAGGGACCCCTGGTGGGGCCTATTACAATGAGCAGTTCTTC	CASSVGTPGGAYYNEQFF
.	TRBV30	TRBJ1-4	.	TGTGCCTGGAGTGTGAGGAGCGGGGAAAAACTGTTTTTT	CAWSVRSGEKLFF
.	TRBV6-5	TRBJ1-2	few	TGTGCCAGCAGTTACCCCGGAGGCAGGGGTGGCTACACCTTC	CASSYPGGRGGYTF
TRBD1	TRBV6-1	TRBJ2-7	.	TGTGCCAGCAGTGATCCCCAGGGGGCCGACGAGCAGTACTTC	CASSDPQGADEQYF
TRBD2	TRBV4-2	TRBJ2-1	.	TGTGCCAGCAGCCAAGATCCGGGACTAGCGGGGGGCTACAATGAGCAGTTCTTC	CASSQDPGLAGGYNEQFF
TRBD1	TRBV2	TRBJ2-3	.	TGTGCCAGCTCAAAGGGGGCAGGCCAACGCACAGATACGCAGTATTTT	CASSKGAGQRTDTQYF
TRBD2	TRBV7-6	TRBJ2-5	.	TGTGCCAGCAGCTCAGGGACTAGCAAGGAGACCCAGTACTTC	CASSSGTSKETQYF
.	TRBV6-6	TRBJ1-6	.	TGTGCCAGCACCATGGACAGTAACTATAATTCACCCCTCCACTTT	CASTMDSNYNSPLHF
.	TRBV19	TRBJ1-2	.	TGTGCCAGTAAAATCGAGGGATCCTTCTATGGCTACACCTTC	CASKIEGSFYGYTF
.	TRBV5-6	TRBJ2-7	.	TGTGCCAGCAGTTCGGGCCTCATGGGGGCCGAGCAGTACTTC	CASSSGLMGAEQYF
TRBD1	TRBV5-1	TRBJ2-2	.	TGCGCCAGCAGCTTCACAGGGGACACCGGGGAGCTGTTTTTT	CASSFTGDTGELFF
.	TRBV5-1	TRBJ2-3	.	TGCGCCAGCAGCCCTGGACAGCGCACAGATACGCAGTATTTT	CASSPGQRTDTQYF
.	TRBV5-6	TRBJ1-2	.	TGTGCCAGCACCGAAACTCCGGAGCCGACGGGCTACACCTTC	CASTETPEPTGYTF
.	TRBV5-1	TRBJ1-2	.	TGCGCCAGCAGCGCCACTACTAACTATGGCTACACCTTC	CASSATTNYGYTF
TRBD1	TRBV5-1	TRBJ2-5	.	TGCGCCAGCAGCTTACAACCCCGGGACAGGTTAGGAGAGACCCAGTACTTC	CASSLQPRDRLGETQYF
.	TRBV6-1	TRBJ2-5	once	TGTGCCAGCAACGAAGGAGGAGGGCAAGAGACCCAGTACTTC	CASNEGGGQETQYF
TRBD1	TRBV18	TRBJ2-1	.	TGTGCCAGCTCACGCCTCGGGACAGGGGACAATGAGCAGTTCTTC	CASSRLGTGDNEQFF
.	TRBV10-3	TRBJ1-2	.	TGTGCCAGCAGTTACGGGGGGGATGGCTACACCTTC	CASSYGGDGYTF
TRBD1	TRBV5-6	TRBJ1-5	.	TGTGCCAGCAGTCGGTTACAGGGGGCCGGACAGCCCCAGCATTTT	CASSRLQGAGQPQHF
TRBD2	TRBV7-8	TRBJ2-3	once	TGTGCCAGCAGACCGACTCTAGCGGGGGGCACAGATACGCAGTATTTT	CASRPTLAGGTDTQYF
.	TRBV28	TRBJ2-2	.	TGTGCCAGCAGTTTATTACAAGCGAACACCGGGGAGCTGTTTTTT	CASSLLQANTGELFF
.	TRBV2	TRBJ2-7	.	TGTGCCAGCAGTGATCCCTTCGCAGTAAACTATGCCGACGAGCAGTACTTC	CASSDPFAVNYADEQYF
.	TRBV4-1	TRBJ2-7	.	TGCGCCAGCAGCCAAGATATCCTACAGTCTCCCTACGAGCAGTACTTC	CASSQDILQSPYEQYF
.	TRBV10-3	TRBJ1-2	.	TGTGCCATCAGTGAGCAGGGAATGGATGGCTACACCTTC	CAISEQGMDGYTF
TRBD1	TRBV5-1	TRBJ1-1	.	TGCGCCAGCAGCTTGGTGGGACAGAACAGGAACACTGAAGCTTTCTTT	CASSLVGQNRNTEAFF
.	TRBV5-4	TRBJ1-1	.	TGTGCCAGCAGCTTAATAGATCGACAGAACACTGAAGCTTTCTTT	CASSLIDRQNTEAFF
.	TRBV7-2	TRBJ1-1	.	TGTGCCAGCAGCTCCTTGGACAGACACACTGAAGCTTTCTTT	CASSSLDRHTEAFF
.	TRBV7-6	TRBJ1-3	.	TGTGCCAGCAGCTCTGTGGGGGGGTTCTCTGGAAACACCATATATTTT	CASSSVGGFSGNTIYF
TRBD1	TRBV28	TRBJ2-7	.	TGTGCCAGCAGTCTTCCACCGGGACAGAGATACTTC	CASSLPPGQRYF
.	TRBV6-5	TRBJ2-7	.	TGTGCCAGCAGTTATGGTGTGAGCTCCTACGAGCAGTACTTC	CASSYGVSSYEQYF
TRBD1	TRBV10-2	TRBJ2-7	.	TGCGCCAGCAAACAGGGGCTTGGACACGAGCAGTACTTC	CASKQGLGHEQYF
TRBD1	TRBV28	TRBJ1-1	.	TGTGCCAGCAGTCCCTTTGAGGGGGCGCGAGACACTGAAGCTTTCTTT	CASSPFEGARDTEAFF
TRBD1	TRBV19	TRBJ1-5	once	TGTGCCAGTAGTATCCGGGTACAGGGGGTTAATCAGCCCCAGCATTTT	CASSIRVQGVNQPQHF
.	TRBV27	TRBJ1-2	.	TGTGCCAGCAGTCCGCGACAGTACTATGGCTACACCTTC	CASSPRQYYGYTF